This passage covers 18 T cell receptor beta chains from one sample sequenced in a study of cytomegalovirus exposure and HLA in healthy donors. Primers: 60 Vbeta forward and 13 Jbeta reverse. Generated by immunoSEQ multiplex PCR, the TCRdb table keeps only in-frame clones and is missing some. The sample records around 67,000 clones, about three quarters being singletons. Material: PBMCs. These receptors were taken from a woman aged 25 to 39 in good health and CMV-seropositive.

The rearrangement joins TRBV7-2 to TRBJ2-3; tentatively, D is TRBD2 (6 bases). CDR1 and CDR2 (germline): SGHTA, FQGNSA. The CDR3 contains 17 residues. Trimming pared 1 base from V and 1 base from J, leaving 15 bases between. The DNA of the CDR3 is TGTGCCAGCAGCTTAGACGGGAGTGGGATTCGCACAGATACGCAGTATTTT. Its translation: CASSLDGSGIRTDTQYF.

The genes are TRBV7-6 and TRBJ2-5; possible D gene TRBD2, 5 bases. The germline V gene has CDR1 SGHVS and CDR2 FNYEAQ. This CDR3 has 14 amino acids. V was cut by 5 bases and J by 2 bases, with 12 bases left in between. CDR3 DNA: TGTGCCAGCAGCCGCGCCAGGAGGCAAGAGACCCAGTACTTC. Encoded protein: CASSRARRQETQYF.

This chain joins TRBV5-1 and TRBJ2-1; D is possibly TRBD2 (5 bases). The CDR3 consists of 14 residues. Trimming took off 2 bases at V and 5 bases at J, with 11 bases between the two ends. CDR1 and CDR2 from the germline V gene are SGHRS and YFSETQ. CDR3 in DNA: TGCGCCAGCAGCTTTTTGCGGGCAGACAATGAGCAGTTCTTC. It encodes CASSFLRADNEQFF.

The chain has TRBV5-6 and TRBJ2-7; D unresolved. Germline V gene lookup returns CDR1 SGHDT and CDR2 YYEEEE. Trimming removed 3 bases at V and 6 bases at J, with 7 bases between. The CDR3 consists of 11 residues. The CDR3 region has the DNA TGTGCCAGCAGCTCGGCAGGCGAGCAGTACTTC. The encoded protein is CASSSAGEQYF.

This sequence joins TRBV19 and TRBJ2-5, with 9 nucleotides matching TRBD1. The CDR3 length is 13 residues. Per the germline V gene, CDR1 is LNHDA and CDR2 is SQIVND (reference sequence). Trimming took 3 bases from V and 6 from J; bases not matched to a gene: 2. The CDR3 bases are TGTGCCAGTAGTATTACAGGGGGCAAGACCCAGTACTTC. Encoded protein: CASSITGGKTQYF.

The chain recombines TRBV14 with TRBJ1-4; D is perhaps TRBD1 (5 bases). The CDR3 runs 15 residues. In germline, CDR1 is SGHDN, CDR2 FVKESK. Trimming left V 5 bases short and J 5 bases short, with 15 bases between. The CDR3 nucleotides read TGTGCCAGCAGCTATGACAGAGGTCACAATGAAAAACTGTTTTTT. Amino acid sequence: CASSYDRGHNEKLFF.

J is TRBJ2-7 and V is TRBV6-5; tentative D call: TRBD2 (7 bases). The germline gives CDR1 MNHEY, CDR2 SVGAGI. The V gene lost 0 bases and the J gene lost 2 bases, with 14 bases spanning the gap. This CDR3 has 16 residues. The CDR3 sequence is CASSYSRGGTTYEQYF. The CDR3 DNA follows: TGTGCCAGCAGTTACTCGAGGGGGGGCACAACCTACGAGCAGTACTTC.

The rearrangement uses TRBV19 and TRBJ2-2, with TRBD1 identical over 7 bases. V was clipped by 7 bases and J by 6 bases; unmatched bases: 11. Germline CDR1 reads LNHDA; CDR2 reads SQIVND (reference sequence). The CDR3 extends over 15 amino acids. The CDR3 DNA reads TGTGCCAGTAAGGGGGCCGACCTGTTGGCCGGGGAGCTGTTTTTT. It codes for CASKGADLLAGELFF.

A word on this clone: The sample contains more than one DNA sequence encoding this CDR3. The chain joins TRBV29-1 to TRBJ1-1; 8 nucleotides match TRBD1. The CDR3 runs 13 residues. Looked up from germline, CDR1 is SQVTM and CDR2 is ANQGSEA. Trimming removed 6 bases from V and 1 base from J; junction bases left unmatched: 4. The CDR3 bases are TGCAGCGTCACCACAGGGGGGAACACTGAAGCTTTCTTT. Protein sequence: CSVTTGGNTEAFF. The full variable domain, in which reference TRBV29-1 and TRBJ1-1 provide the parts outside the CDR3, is SAVISQKPSRDICQRGTSLTIQCQVDSQVTMMFWYRQQPGQSLTLIATANQGSEATYESGFVIDKFPISRPNLTFSTLTVSNMSPEDSSIYLCSVTTGGNTEAFFGQGTRLTVV.

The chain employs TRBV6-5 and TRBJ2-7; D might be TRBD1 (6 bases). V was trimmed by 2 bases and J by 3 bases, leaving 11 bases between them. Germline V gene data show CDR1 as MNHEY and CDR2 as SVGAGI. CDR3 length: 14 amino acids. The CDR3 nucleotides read TGTGCCAGCAGTTACGCAGACAGGATCTACGAGCAGTACTTC. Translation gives CASSYADRIYEQYF.

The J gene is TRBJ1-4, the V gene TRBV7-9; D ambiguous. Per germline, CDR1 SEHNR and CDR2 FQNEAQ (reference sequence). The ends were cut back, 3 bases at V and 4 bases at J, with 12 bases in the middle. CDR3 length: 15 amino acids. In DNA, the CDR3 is TGTGCCAGCAGCTTGTCGCGAATATTTAATGAAAAACTGTTTTTT. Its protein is CASSLSRIFNEKLFF.

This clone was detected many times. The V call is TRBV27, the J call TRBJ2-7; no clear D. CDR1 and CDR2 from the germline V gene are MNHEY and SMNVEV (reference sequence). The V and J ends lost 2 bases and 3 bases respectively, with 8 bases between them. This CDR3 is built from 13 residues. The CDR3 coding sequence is TGTGCCAGCAGTTTAGGGCAGCACTACGAGCAGTACTTC. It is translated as CASSLGQHYEQYF.

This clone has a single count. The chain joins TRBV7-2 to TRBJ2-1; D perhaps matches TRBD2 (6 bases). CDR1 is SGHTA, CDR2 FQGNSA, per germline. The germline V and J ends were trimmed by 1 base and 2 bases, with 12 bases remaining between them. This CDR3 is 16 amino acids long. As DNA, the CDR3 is TGTGCCAGCAGCTTAGTCGGTGGCGGGGCCTACAATGAGCAGTTCTTC. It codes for CASSLVGGGAYNEQFF.

CDR3 sequence (DNA): TGCGCCAGCAGCCAAGATTACACCGCCTACGAGCAGTACTTC. Its protein product is CASSQDYTAYEQYF. V is TRBV4-3 and J is TRBJ2-7; unclear D gene. Between the trimmed V and J ends, which lost 0 bases and 2 bases, there was a span of 8 bases. CDR1 LGHNA and CDR2 YSLEER come from the germline V gene. The CDR3 spans 14 residues.

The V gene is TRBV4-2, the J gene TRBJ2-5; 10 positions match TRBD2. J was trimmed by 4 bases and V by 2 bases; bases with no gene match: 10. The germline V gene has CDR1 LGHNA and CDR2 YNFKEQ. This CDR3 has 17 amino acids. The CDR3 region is CASSQSGSGRAIETQYF. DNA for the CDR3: TGTGCCAGCAGCCAATCGGGGAGCGGGAGGGCGATAGAGACCCAGTACTTC.

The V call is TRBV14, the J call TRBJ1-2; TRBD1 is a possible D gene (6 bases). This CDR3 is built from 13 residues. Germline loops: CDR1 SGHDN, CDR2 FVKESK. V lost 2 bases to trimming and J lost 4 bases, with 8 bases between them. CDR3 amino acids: CASSQRTAYGYTF. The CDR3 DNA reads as TGTGCCAGCAGCCAAAGGACAGCCTATGGCTACACCTTC.

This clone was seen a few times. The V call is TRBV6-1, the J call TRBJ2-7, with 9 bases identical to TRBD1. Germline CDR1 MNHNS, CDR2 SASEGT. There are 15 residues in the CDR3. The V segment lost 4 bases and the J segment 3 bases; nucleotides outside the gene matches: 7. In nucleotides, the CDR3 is TGTGCCAGCAGTGTGGGCGGACAGGGGCTCTACGAGCAGTACTTC. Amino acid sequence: CASSVGGQGLYEQYF.

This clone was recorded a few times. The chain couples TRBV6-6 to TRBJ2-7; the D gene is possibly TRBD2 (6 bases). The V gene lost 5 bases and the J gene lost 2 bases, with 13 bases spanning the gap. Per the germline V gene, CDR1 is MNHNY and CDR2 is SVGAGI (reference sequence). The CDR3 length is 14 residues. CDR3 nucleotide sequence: TGTGCCAGCAGTATGCGGGACGGTACCTACGAGCAGTACTTC. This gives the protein CASSMRDGTYEQYF.